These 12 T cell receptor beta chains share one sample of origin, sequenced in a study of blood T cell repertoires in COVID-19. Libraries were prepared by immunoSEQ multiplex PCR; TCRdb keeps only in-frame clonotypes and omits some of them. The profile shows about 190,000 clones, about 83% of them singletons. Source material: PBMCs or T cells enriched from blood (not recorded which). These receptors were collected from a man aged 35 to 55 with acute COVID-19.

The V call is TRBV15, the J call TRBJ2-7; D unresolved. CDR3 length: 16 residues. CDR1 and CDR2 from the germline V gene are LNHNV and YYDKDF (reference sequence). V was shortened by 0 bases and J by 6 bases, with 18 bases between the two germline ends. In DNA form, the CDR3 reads TGTGCCACCAGCAGAGACAGACCGGGTGGGTTGGCCGAGCAGTACTTC. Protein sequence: CATSRDRPGGLAEQYF.

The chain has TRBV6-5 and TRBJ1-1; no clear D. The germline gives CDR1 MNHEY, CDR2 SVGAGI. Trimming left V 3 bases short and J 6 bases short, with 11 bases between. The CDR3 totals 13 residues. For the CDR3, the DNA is TGTGCCAGCAGTTATCCCGGGATCGCTGAAGCTTTCTTT. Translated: CASSYPGIAEAFF.

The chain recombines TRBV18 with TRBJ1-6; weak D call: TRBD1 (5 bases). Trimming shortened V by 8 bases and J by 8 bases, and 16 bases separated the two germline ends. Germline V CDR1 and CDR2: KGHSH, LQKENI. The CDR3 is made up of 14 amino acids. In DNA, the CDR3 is TGTGCCAGCCAAGTGGGGGGAGGTGATTCACCCCTCCACTTT. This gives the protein CASQVGGGDSPLHF.

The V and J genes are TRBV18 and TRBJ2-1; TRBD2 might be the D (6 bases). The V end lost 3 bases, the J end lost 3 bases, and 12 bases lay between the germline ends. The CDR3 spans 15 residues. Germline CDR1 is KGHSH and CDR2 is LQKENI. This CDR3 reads CASSPSLAVYNEQFF. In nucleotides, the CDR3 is TGTGCCAGCTCACCGTCCTTAGCGGTCTACAATGAGCAGTTCTTC.

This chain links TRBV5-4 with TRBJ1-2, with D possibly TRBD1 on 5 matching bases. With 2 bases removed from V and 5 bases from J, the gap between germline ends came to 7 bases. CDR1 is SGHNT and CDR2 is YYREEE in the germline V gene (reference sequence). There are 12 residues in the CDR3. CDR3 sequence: CASSFDSYGYTF. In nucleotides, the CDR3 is TGTGCCAGCAGCTTCGACAGTTATGGCTACACCTTC.

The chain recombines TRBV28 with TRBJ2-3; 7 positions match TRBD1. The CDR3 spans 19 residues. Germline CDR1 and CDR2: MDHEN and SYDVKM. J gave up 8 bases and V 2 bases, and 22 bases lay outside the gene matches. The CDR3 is CASSLGLAMRDSERATQYF. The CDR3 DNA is TGTGCCAGCAGTTTAGGGTTGGCGATGAGGGACAGCGAGAGAGCTACGCAGTATTTT.

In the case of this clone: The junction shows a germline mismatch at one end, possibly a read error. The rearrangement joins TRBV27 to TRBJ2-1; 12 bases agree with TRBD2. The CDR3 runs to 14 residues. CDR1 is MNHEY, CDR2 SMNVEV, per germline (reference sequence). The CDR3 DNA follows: TGTGCCAGCAGTCCCCTGGGCCGACTAGCGGGAGAACTCTTC. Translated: CASSPLGRLAGELF.

The CDR3 loop is CASSQGASGKDTQYF. The CDR3 DNA sequence: TGTGCCAGCTCACAGGGAGCTAGCGGGAAAGATACGCAGTATTTT. The J gene is TRBJ2-3, the V gene TRBV18; 9 nucleotides line up with TRBD2. V dropped 4 bases and J dropped 5; count of bases not matched to a gene: 7. CDR1 is KGHSH and CDR2 is LQKENI in the germline V gene. The CDR3 extends over 15 amino acids.

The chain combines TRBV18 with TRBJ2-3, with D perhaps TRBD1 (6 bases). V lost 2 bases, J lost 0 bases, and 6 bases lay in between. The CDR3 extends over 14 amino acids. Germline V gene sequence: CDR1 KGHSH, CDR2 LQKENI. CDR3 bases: TGTGCCAGCTCACCAACAGGGAGCACAGATACGCAGTATTTT. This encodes CASSPTGSTDTQYF.

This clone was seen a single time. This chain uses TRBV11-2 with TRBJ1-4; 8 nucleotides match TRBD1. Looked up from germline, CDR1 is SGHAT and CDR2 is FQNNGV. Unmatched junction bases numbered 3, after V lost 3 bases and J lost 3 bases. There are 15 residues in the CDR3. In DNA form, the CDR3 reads TGTGCCAGCAGCTTGGGACAGGTCTCTAATGAAAAACTGTTTTTT. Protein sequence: CASSLGQVSNEKLFF. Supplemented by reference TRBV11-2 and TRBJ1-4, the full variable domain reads EAGVAQSPRYKIIEKRQSVAFWCNPISGHATLYWYQQILGQGPKLLIQFQNNGVVDDSQLPKDRFSAERLKGVDSTLKIQPAKLEDSAVYLCASSLGQVSNEKLFFGSGTQLSVL.

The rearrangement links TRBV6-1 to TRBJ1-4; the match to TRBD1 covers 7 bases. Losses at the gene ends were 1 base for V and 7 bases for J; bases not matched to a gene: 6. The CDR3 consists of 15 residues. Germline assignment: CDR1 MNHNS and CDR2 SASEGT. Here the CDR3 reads CASSEGNRGSEKLFF. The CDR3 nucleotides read TGTGCCAGCAGTGAAGGCAACAGGGGTTCTGAAAAACTGTTTTTT.

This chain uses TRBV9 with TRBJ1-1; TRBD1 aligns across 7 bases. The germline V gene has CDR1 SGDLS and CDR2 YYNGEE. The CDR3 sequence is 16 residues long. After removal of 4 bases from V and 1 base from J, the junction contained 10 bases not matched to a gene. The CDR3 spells CASSQQPRTGNTEAFF. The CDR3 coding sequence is TGTGCCAGCAGCCAACAACCCAGGACAGGGAACACTGAAGCTTTCTTT.